The 24 T cell receptor beta chains below were found in one sample sequenced in a study of blood T cells in healthy people across ages. A second PCR, run for roughly 7 to 11 cycles, used a sample-barcoded 5' primer plus a J-beta primer mix. TCRdb recomputed calls from the 5' RACE reads with MiXCR, one row per CDR3 protein. The sample has roughly 800,000 distinct CDR3 sequences, 55% to 70% seen once. The sequencing input was blood. These receptors all come from a man in his thirties or forties in good health.

The chain joins TRBV30 to TRBJ2-6, with D uncertain. This CDR3 contains 13 residues. The germline gives CDR1 GTSNPN, CDR2 SVGIG (reference sequence). Trimming cost V 5 bases and J 1 base, with 6 bases left between them. In nucleotides, the CDR3 is TGTGCCTGGGTTAATTCTGGGGCCAACGTCCTGACTTTC. It yields the protein CAWVNSGANVLTF.

CDR3: CSAPPDRGEAFF. The CDR3 DNA is TGCAGCGCTCCCCCGGACAGGGGTGAAGCTTTCTTT. The V call is TRBV29-1, the J call TRBJ1-1, with TRBD1 identical over 9 bases. The V gene end was trimmed by 7 bases and the J gene end by 7 bases; junction bases not matched to a gene: 7. Looked up from germline, CDR1 is SQVTM and CDR2 is ANQGSEA. The CDR3 loop spans 12 amino acids.

The count of this clonotype is one. A read error may explain this, as a much larger clone is one base away. V is TRBV6-2 or TRBV6-3 and J is TRBJ2-5; D unresolved. With the DNA end fitting TRBJ2-1 better, the J assignment may be wrong. The germline V gene has CDR1 MNHEY and CDR2 SVGEGT. The CDR3 contains 13 residues. Here the CDR3 DNA reads TGTGCCAGCAGGGGGTCGAACCAAGAGACCCAGTTCTTC. This translates into CASRGSNQETQFF.

The chain has TRBV3-1 and TRBJ2-5; 9 positions agree with TRBD1. The germline CDR1 and CDR2 sequences are LGHDT and YNNKEL (reference sequence). With 1 base clipped from V and 4 bases from J, the junction kept 4 bases outside the gene matches. This CDR3 has 15 amino acids. CDR3 region: CASSQGGTGRETQYF. The CDR3 nucleotides read TGTGCCAGCAGCCAAGGTGGGACAGGGAGAGAGACCCAGTACTTC.

The chain is built from TRBV25-1 and TRBJ2-1; 9 nucleotides align to TRBD1. Germline V CDR1 and CDR2: MGHDK, SYGVNS. The junction had 3 bases not matched to a gene; V was cut back by 7 bases and J by 8 bases. The CDR3 sequence is 12 residues long. The CDR3: CASNRGRDEQFF. The CDR3 DNA follows: TGTGCCAGCAACAGGGGGCGGGATGAGCAGTTCTTC.

The table lists this clonotype with a few counts. The CDR3 region is CASSTGGTYEQYF. Written as DNA, the CDR3 is TGTGCCAGCAGTACAGGGGGAACCTACGAGCAGTACTTC. The chain links TRBV12-3 or TRBV12-4 to TRBJ2-4; 8 bases align to TRBD1. The J call is uncertain, as TRBJ2-7 better fits the DNA end. The CDR3 totals 13 residues.

The chain carries TRBV11-1 and TRBJ2-7; D is uncertain. This CDR3 is built from 14 residues. V was trimmed by 8 bases and J by 3 bases, leaving 17 bases between them. Germline CDR1 reads SGHAT; CDR2 reads FQDESV (reference sequence). The CDR3 here is CASSPESRGYEQYF. The CDR3 nucleotides read TGTGCCAGCTCCCCCGAGAGCCGCGGCTACGAGCAGTACTTC.

This chain links TRBV9 with TRBJ2-5; the D is unclear. The ends were cut back, 0 bases at V and 2 bases at J, with 5 bases in the middle. The CDR3 sequence is 13 residues long. CDR1 is SGDLS and CDR2 is YYNGEE in the germline V gene. The CDR3 loop is CASSVDPQETQYF. CDR3 in DNA: TGTGCCAGCAGCGTAGATCCGCAAGAGACCCAGTACTTC.

V gene TRBV4-3 combines with J gene TRBJ2-7; 9 bases are a match to TRBD2. The assigned J gene may be wrong: the sequence end matches TRBJ2-5 better. The length of the CDR3 is 14 residues. Germline V gene data show CDR1 as LGHNA and CDR2 as YSLEER. The CDR3 bases are TGCGCCAGCAGCTTTAGTAGCGGGAGTGAGACCCAGTACTTC. Its protein is CASSFSSGSETQYF.

The chain combines TRBV3-1 with TRBJ1-1; D might be TRBD1 (5 bases). The CDR3 contains 17 residues. V was pared by 4 bases and J by 0 bases, with 18 bases between. In germline, CDR1 is LGHDT, CDR2 YNNKEL (reference sequence). As DNA, the CDR3 is TGTGCCAGCAGCCGCCTGGGGGATGCGGGCATGAACACTGAAGCTTTCTTT. Translation gives CASSRLGDAGMNTEAFF.

The chain combines TRBV20-1 with TRBJ2-4, with D perhaps TRBD1 (6 bases). TRBJ2-7 explains the end of the DNA better; the J call may be wrong. Germline V gene sequence: CDR1 DFQATT, CDR2 SNEGSKA (reference sequence). This CDR3 has 14 amino acids. CDR3 loop: CSARAPPGVAEQYF. The CDR3 coding sequence is TGCAGTGCTAGAGCTCCCCCAGGGGTGGCCGAGCAGTACTTC.

This clonotype was picked up a small number of times. The V and J genes are TRBV20-1 and TRBJ2-5; 11 bases match TRBD2. V lost 3 bases and J lost 11; bases outside the gene matches: 20. The CDR3 sequence is 17 residues long. Germline loops: CDR1 DFQATT, CDR2 SNEGSKA (reference sequence). The CDR3 DNA follows: TGCAGTGCTAGCGGGGGGGGACTAGCGGAGACTAGGGGGGAGCAGTACTTC. Amino acid sequence: CSASGGGLAETRGEQYF.

The V and J genes are TRBV10-3 and TRBJ1-1; no reliable D call. Per the germline V gene, CDR1 is ENHRY and CDR2 is SYGVKD. Trimming stripped 10 bases from V and 3 bases from J, with 9 bases between. The CDR3 runs 11 residues. The CDR3 sequence: CASLEDTEAFF. The CDR3 DNA reads as TGTGCCAGCCTTGAGGACACTGAAGCTTTCTTT.

This clonotype was seen more than once but under ten times. The gene calls are TRBV5-1 and TRBJ2-1; D is ambiguous. Germline V lookup: CDR1 SGHRS, CDR2 YFSETQ. V was trimmed by 4 bases and J by 2 bases, leaving 10 bases between them. The CDR3 runs 14 residues. The CDR3 DNA reads TGCGCCAGCAGCCTCCTACCTGCCTACAATGAGCAGTTCTTC. Translation gives CASSLLPAYNEQFF.

The chain employs TRBV15 and TRBJ1-5; D might be TRBD1 (6 bases). CDR3 length equals 14 residues. V gave up 1 base and J gave up 7 bases, with 11 bases separating them. Germline V gene sequence: CDR1 LNHNV, CDR2 YYDKDF (reference sequence). DNA for the CDR3: TGTGCCACCAGCAGAGGGCAGGGGAAACAGCCCCAGCATTTT. Translated, it gives CATSRGQGKQPQHF. Full variable domain (missing parts from reference TRBV15 and TRBJ1-5): DAMVIQNPRYQVTQFGKPVTLSCSQTLNHNVMYWYQQKSSQAPKLLFHYYDKDFNNEADTPDNFQSRRPNTSFCFLDIRSPGLGDTAMYLCATSRGQGKQPQHFGDGTRLSIL.

V is TRBV18 and J is TRBJ1-5; a weak D match, TRBD1 (5 bases). V was trimmed by 6 bases and J by 9 bases, leaving 21 bases between them. Germline values: CDR1 KGHSH, CDR2 LQKENI. The CDR3 loop spans 15 amino acids. CDR3 protein: CASSPGVRGQSPQHF. The CDR3 nucleotides read TGTGCCAGCTCCCCGGGAGTACGGGGCCAATCGCCCCAGCATTTT.

The chain joins TRBV20-1 to TRBJ2-1; D is unresolved. CDR3 length: 18 residues. From germline, CDR1 is DFQATT and CDR2 SNEGSKA (reference sequence). Trimming shortened V by 1 base and J by 0 bases, and 19 bases separated the two germline ends. DNA of the CDR3: TGCAGTGCTAGAGGTGAGGTCGAGCCGTATATCTCCTACAATGAGCAGTTCTTC. It is translated as CSARGEVEPYISYNEQFF.

The chain employs TRBV4-2 and TRBJ2-3, with 7 nucleotides matching TRBD1. The length of the CDR3 is 16 residues. In germline, CDR1 is LGHNA, CDR2 YNFKEQ. With 4 bases clipped from V and 9 bases from J, the junction kept 16 bases outside the gene matches. Written as DNA, the CDR3 is TGTGCCAGCAGCCCGGAGGCAGGGGGTATGTCGCTCACGCAGTATTTT. It is translated as CASSPEAGGMSLTQYF.

The table lists this clonotype with a few counts. The chain links TRBV29-1 to TRBJ2-5; perhaps D is TRBD1 or TRBD2 (5 bases each). The germline V gene has CDR1 SQVTM and CDR2 ANQGSEA. The CDR3 covers 11 residues. Trimming took 6 bases from V and 9 from J, leaving 14 bases between them. The CDR3 DNA is TGCAGCGTGGGGCCCGAGGGGCCCCAGTACTTC. This encodes CSVGPEGPQYF.

This clonotype was seen a single time. The chain is built from TRBV28 and TRBJ1-6; maybe TRBD1 (6 bases). Germline lookup yields CDR1 MDHEN and CDR2 SYDVKM. Trimming took 2 bases from V and 8 from J, leaving 7 bases between them. This CDR3 region has 13 residues. The CDR3 loop reads CASSLTGYSPLHF. In nucleotides, the CDR3 is TGTGCCAGCAGTTTAACAGGGTATTCACCCCTCCACTTT.

The chain employs TRBV7-9 and TRBJ2-1, with a possible D match to TRBD1 (5 bases). This CDR3 has 14 amino acids. V was shortened by 5 bases and J by 6 bases, with 14 bases between the two germline ends. Per the germline V gene, CDR1 is SEHNR and CDR2 is FQNEAQ (reference sequence). CDR3 residues: CASSTRYRPNEQFF. The DNA for the CDR3 is TGTGCCAGCAGCACACGGTACAGGCCCAATGAGCAGTTCTTC.

The chain links TRBV19 to TRBJ2-7; D not certain. Germline-derived CDR1 and CDR2 are LNHDA and SQIVND (reference sequence). With 5 bases removed from V and 0 bases from J, the gap between germline ends came to 8 bases. This CDR3 spans 13 amino acids. The CDR3 sequence is CASSGRYSYEQYF. The CDR3 DNA sequence: TGTGCCAGTAGTGGCAGATACTCCTACGAGCAGTACTTC.

A few counts support this clonotype. One junction end does not reproduce the germline sequence, and a read error may be involved. The V and J genes are TRBV29-1 and TRBJ1-1; weak D call: TRBD1 (6 bases). The germline V gene encodes CDR1 SQVTM and CDR2 ANQGSEA. CDR3 length: 13 amino acids. The CDR3 spells CSAERTTGTEAFF. The CDR3 DNA reads as TGCAGCGCTGAACGGACTACAGGGACTGAAGCTTTCTTT.

Concerning this clonotype itself: The junction departs from germline at one end; a sequencing error may be responsible. This sequence joins TRBV20-1 and TRBJ2-7; 12 nucleotides line up with TRBD2. Germline values: CDR1 DFQATT, CDR2 SNEGSKA (reference sequence). The CDR3 spans 14 residues. The CDR3 DNA follows: TGCAGTGCAAGAGGACTAGCGGGACCCTACGAGCAGTACTTC. It encodes CSARGLAGPYEQYF.